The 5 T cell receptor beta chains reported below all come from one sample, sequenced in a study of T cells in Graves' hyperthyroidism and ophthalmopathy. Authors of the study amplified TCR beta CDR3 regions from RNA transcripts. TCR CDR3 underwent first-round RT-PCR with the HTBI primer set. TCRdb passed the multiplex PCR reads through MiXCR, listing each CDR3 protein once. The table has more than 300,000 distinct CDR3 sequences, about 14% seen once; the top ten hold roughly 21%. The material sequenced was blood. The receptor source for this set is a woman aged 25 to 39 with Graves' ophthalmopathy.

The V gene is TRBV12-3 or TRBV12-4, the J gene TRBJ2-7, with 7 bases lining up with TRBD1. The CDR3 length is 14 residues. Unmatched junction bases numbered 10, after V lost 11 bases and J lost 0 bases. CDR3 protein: CASRRQGSSYEQYF. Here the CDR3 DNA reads TGTGCCTCCCGGCGACAGGGAAGCTCCTACGAGCAGTACTTC.

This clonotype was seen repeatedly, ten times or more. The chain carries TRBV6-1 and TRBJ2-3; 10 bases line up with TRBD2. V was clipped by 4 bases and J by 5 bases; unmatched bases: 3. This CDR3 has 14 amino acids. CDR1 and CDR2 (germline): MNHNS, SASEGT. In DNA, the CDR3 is TGTGCCAGCAGTGCTAGCGGGGGACGAGATACGCAGTATTTT. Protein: CASSASGGRDTQYF.

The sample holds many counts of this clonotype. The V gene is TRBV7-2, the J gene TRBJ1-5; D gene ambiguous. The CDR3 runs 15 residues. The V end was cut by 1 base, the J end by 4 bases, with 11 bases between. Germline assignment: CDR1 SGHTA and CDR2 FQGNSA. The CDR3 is CASSLGRFPNQPQHF. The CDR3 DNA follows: TGTGCCAGCAGCTTAGGCAGGTTTCCTAATCAGCCCCAGCATTTT. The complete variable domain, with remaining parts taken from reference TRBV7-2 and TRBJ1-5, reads GAGVSQSPSNKVTEKGKDVELRCDPISGHTALYWYRQSLGQGLEFLIYFQGNSAPDKSGLPSDRFSAERTGGSVSTLTIQRTQQEDSAVYLCASSLGRFPNQPQHFGDGTRLSIL.

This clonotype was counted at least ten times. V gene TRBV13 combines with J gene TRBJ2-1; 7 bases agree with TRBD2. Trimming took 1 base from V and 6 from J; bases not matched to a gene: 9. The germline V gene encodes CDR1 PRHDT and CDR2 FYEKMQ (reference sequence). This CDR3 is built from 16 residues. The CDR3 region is CASSLAGLTFVNEQFF. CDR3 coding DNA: TGTGCCAGCAGCTTAGCGGGACTAACCTTCGTCAATGAGCAGTTCTTC.

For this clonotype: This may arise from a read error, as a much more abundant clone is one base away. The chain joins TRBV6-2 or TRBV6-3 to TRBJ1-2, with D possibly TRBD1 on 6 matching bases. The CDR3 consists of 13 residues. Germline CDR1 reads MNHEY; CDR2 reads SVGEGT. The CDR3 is CASSGQTNYGYSF. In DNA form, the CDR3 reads TGTGCCAGCAGTGGACAGACAAACTATGGCTACAGCTTC.